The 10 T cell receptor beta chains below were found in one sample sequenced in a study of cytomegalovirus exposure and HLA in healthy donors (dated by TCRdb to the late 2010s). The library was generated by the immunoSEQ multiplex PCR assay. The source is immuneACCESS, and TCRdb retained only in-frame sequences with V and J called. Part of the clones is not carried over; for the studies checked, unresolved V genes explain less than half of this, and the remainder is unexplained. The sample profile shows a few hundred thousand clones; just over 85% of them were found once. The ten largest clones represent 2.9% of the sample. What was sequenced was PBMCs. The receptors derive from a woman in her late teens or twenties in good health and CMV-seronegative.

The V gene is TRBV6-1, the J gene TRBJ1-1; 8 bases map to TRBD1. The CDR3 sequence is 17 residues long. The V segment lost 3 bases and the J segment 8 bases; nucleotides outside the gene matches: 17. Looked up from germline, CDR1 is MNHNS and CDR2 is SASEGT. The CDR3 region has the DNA TGTGCCAGCAGTGAGCGCTTCTCGGGGACAGGACATTGGGAAGCTTTCTTT. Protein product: CASSERFSGTGHWEAFF.

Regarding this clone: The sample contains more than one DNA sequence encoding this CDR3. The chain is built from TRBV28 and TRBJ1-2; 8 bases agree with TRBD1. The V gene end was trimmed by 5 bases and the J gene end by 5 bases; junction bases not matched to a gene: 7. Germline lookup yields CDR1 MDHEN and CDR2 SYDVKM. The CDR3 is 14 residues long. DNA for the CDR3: TGTGCCAGCAGTCAAGGACAGGGACATTATGGCTACACCTTC. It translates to CASSQGQGHYGYTF.

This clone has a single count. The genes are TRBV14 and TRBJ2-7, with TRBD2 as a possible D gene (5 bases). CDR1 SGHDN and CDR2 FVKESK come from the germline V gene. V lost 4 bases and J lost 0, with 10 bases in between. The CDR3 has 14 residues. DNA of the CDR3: TGTGCCAGCAGCCCGGCTAGCTACTCCTACGAGCAGTACTTC. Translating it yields CASSPASYSYEQYF.

The CDR3 protein is CASREGRAANEKLFF. CDR3 DNA sequence: TGCGCCAGCAGGGAGGGCAGGGCTGCTAATGAAAAACTGTTTTTT. The V call is TRBV5-1, the J call TRBJ1-4, with D tentatively TRBD1 (5 bases). With 5 bases removed from V and 3 bases from J, the gap between germline ends came to 14 bases. This CDR3 has 15 amino acids. Germline loops: CDR1 SGHRS, CDR2 YFSETQ.

CDR3 sequence reads: CASSIVTGNSNQPQHF. DNA of the CDR3: TGTGCCAGTAGTATAGTCACCGGGAACAGCAATCAGCCCCAGCATTTT. The genes are TRBV19 and TRBJ1-5; D unresolved. The V end lost 1 base, the J end lost 1 base, and 11 bases lay between the germline ends. Germline V gene data show CDR1 as LNHDA and CDR2 as SQIVND (reference sequence). CDR3 length: 16 amino acids.

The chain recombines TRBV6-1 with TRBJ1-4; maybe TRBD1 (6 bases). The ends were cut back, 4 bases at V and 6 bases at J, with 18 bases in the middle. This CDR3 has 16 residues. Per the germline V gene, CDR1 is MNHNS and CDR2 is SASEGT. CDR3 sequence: CASSARSGATDEKLFF. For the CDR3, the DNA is TGTGCCAGCAGTGCTCGGTCAGGGGCCACGGATGAAAAACTGTTTTTT.

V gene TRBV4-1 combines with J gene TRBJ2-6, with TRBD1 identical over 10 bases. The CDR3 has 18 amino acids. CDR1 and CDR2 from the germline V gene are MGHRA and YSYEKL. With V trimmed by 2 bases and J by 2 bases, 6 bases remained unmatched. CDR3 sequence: CASSQTGQGLAGANVLTF. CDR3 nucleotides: TGCGCCAGCAGCCAAACGGGACAGGGGTTAGCTGGGGCCAACGTCCTGACTTTC.

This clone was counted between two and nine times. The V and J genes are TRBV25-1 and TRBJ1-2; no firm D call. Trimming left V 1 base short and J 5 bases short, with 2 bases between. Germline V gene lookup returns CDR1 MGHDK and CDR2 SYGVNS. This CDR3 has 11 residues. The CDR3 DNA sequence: TGTGCCAGCAGTGAATTATATGGCTACACCTTC. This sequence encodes CASSELYGYTF.

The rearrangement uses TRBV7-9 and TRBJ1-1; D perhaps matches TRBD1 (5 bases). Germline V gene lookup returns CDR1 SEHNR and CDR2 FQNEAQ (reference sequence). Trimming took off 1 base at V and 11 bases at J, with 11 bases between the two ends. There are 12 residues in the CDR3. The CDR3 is CASSLDGTRAFF. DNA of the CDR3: TGTGCCAGCAGCTTAGACGGGACTCGTGCTTTCTTT.

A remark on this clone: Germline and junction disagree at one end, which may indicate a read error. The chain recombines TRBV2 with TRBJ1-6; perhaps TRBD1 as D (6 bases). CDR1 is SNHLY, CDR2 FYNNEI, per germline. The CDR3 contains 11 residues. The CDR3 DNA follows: TGTGCCAGCAGTGAAACAGGGCCGGGGCAATTT. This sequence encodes CASSETGPGQF. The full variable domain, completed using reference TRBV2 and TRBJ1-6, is EPEVTQTPSHQVTQMGQEVILRCVPISNHLYFYWYRQILGQKVEFLVSFYNNEISEKSEIFDDQFSVERPDGSNFTLKIRSTKLEDSAMYFCASSETGPGQFGNGTRLTVT.